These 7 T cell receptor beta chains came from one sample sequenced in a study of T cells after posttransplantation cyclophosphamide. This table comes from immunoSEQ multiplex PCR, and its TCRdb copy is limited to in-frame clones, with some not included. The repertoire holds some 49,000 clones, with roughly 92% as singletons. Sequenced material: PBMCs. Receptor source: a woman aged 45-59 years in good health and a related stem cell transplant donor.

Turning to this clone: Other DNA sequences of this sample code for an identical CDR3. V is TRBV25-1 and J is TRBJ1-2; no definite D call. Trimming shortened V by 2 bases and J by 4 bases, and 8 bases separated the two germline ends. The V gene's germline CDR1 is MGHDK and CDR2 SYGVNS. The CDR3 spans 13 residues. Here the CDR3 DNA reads TGTGCCAGCAGTGAAGGACGGGGCTATGGCTACACCTTC. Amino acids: CASSEGRGYGYTF.

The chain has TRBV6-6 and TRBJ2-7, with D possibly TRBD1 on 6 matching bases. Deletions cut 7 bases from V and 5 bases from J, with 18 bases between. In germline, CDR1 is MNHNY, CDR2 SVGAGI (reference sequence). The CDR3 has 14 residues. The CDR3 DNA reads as TGTGCCAGCAAACTACAGGGTGATTGGAACGAGCAGTACTTC. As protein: CASKLQGDWNEQYF.

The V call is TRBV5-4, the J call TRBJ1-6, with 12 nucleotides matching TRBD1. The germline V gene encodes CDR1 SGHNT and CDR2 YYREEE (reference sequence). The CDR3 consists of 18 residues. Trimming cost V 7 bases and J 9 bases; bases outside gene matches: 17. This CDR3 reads CASSLGQGATRIASPLHF. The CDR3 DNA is TGTGCCAGCTCGCTGGGACAGGGGGCGACGCGGATAGCTTCACCCCTCCACTTT.

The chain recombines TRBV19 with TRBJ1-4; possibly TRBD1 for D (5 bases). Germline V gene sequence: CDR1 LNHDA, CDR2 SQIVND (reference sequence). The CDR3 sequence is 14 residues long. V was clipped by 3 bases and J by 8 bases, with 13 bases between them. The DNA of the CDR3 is TGTGCCAGTAGTATTGACAGTCTAGGGGAAAAACTGTTTTTT. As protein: CASSIDSLGEKLFF.

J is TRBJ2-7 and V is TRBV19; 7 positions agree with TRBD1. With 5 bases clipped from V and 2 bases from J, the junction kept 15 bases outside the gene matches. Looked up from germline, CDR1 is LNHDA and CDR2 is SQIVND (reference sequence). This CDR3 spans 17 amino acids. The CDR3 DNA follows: TGTGCCAGTAGTGAAAAACCCCGGACAGGTTTTGCCTACGAGCAGTACTTC. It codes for CASSEKPRTGFAYEQYF.

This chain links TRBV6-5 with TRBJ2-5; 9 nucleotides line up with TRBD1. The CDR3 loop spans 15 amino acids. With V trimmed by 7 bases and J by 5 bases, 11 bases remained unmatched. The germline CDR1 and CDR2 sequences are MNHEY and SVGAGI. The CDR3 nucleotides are TGTGCCAGCACCCCACGGACAGGGGATCTGGAGACCCAGTACTTC. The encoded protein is CASTPRTGDLETQYF.

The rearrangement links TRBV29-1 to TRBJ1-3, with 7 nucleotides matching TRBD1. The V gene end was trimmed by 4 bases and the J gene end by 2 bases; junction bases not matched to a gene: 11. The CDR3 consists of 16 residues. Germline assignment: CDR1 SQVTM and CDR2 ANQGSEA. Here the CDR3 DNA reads TGCAGCGTTGTAAGGGCGACAGGGCGGACTGGAAACACCATATATTTT. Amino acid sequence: CSVVRATGRTGNTIYF.